This TCR beta chain was retrieved from a study of T-cell memory formation after mild COVID-19. Germline-derived CDR1 and CDR2 are SGHTA and FQGNSA. V gave up 1 base and J gave up 0 bases, with 5 bases separating them. This CDR3 spans 14 amino acids. TCRdb independently ran MiXCR on the 5' RACE reads; one entry per CDR3 protein. The sample has tens of thousands of distinct CDR3 sequences; roughly 6.1% are singletons. There are many counts of this clonotype. The receptor was derived from an adult who had mild COVID-19 (a few samples of this study predate the infection). Cell type and time point are not known. Sequencing used PBMCs or a T cell subset sorted from them (not recorded which). The chain recombines TRBV7-2 with TRBJ2-3; the D is unclear. The DNA for the CDR3 is TGTGCCAGCAGCTTAGATACAAGCACAGATACGCAGTATTTT. Translated, it gives CASSLDTSTDTQYF.